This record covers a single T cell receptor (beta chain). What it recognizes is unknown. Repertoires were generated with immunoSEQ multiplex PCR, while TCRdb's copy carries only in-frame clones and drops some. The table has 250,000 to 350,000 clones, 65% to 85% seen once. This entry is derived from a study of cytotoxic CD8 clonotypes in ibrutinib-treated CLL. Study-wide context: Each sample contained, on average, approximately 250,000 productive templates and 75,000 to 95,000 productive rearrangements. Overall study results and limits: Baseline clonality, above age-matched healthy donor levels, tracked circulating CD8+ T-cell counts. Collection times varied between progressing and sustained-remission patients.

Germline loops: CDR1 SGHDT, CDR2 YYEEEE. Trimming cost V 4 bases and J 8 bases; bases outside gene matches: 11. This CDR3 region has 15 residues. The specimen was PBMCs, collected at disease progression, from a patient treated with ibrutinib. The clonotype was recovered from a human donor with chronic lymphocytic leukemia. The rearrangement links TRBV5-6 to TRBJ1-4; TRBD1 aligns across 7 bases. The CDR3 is CASSARQGGYEKLFF. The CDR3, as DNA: TGTGCCAGCAGCGCCCGACAGGGAGGGTACGAAAAACTGTTTTTT.